This TCR beta chain was recorded in a study of cytomegalovirus exposure and HLA in healthy donors. Overall study: The approximately 110 validation repertoires, a later analysis reported, used the same platform as the approximately 670 repertoires from the first cohort. Study results and caveats: It was 150 to 200 TCR beta chains that were listed as cytomegalovirus-associated. Later, an analysis found that TCR clusters from the first cohort tended to co-occur in the approximately 130 validation repertoires.

The ends lost 5 bases at V and 2 bases at J; junction bases unmatched: 3. There are 14 residues in the CDR3. Germline values: CDR1 MNHEY, CDR2 SMNVEV (reference sequence). On this clone: Its cognate antigen is unknown.

Repertoires were generated with immunoSEQ multiplex PCR, while TCRdb's copy carries only in-frame clones and drops some. This table has around 250,000 clones, less than 95% appearing once. An approximately 130-subject validation cohort, separate from the approximately 720-subject first cohort, supplied the donors. Sequenced sample: PBMCs. This sequence was found in a woman in her 30s in good health and CMV-seronegative. This chain uses TRBV27 with TRBJ2-1; 7 nucleotides align to TRBD1. The CDR3 region is CASSNRGTYNEQFF. CDR3 nucleotide sequence: TGTGCCAGCAGTAACAGGGGAACCTACAATGAGCAGTTCTTC.